What follows are 3 T cell receptor beta chains derived from one specimen sequenced in a study of blood T cell repertoires in COVID-19. Generated by immunoSEQ multiplex PCR, the TCRdb table keeps only in-frame clones and is missing some. The table shows roughly 100,000 clones, with roughly 84% occurring only once. Material for sequencing was peripheral blood. The receptors stem from a human donor in a cohort sampled during active COVID-19.

This sequence joins TRBV19 and TRBJ1-1; no definite D call. Trimming removed 5 bases at V and 7 bases at J, with 14 bases between. Germline CDR1 and CDR2: LNHDA and SQIVND (reference sequence). This CDR3 has 13 residues. The CDR3 protein is CASSSDTRFEAFF. For the CDR3, the DNA is TGTGCCAGTAGTTCTGACACCCGTTTTGAAGCTTTCTTT. The variable domain in full, with the rest retrieved from reference TRBV19 and TRBJ1-1, is DGGITQSPKYLFRKEGQNVTLSCEQNLNHDAMYWYRQDPGQGLRLIYYSQIVNDFQKGDIAEGYSVSREKKESFPLTVTSAQKNPTAFYLCASSSDTRFEAFFGQGTRLTVV.

V usage is TRBV2 and J usage is TRBJ2-5; 7 nucleotides line up with TRBD2. The CDR3 is 15 residues long. The germline CDR1 and CDR2 sequences are SNHLY and FYNNEI. With V trimmed by 0 bases and J by 5 bases, 6 bases remained unmatched. The chain's CDR3 is CASSEALLAWETQYF. CDR3 sequence (DNA): TGTGCCAGCAGTGAAGCGCTACTAGCGTGGGAGACCCAGTACTTC.

V and J are TRBV7-8 and TRBJ2-3; 9 bases fit TRBD2. Trimming removed 4 bases from V and 0 bases from J; junction bases left unmatched: 5. Looked up from germline, CDR1 is SGHVS and CDR2 is FQNEAQ. The length of the CDR3 is 16 residues. CDR3 in DNA: TGTGCCAGCAGCTACCTAGCGGGAACTAGCACAGATACGCAGTATTTT. Amino acid sequence: CASSYLAGTSTDTQYF.